Listed below are T cell receptor beta chains from one sample, sequenced in a study of shared clonotypes between healthy human individuals. Produced via immunoSEQ multiplex PCR; TCRdb's table is partial and in-frame only. The sample shows some 1,900,000 clones, roughly 95% of them seen only once. The specimen sequenced was naive CD8+ T cells sorted from blood. Every receptor here comes from a man between 18 and 35 years old in good health. The CDR3 runs from the conserved cysteine through the conserved F or W. The D gene is left open where the match is weak. A row's size may be missing; if present it is once, few, many or a size class.

V	size	D	J	length	DNA	CDR3
TRBV6-5	-	-	TRBJ2-5	15	TGTGCCAGCAGTGTCACAGGGGGCGGGGGGGAGACCCAGTACTTC	CASSVTGGGGETQYF
TRBV29-1	-	TRBD2	TRBJ2-1	15	TGCAGCGTCCTATGGACTAGCGGCTCCTACAATGAGCAGTTCTTC	CSVLWTSGSYNEQFF
TRBV6-6	-	-	TRBJ1-1	15	TGTGCCAGCAGTTACTCGAAACAGGATTCCGAGGGGGCTTTCTTT	CASSYSKQDSEGAFF
TRBV10-2	-	-	TRBJ2-3	11	TGCGCCAGCAGTGATCAGTATACGCAGTATTTT	CASSDQYTQYF
TRBV7-9	-	-	TRBJ1-1	11	TGTGCCAGCACGGTCGTGGGAGAAGCTTTCTTT	CASTVVGEAFF
TRBV7-8	-	-	TRBJ1-4	13	TGTGCCAGCAGCTTGTCCAGGAATGAAAAACTGTTTTTT	CASSLSRNEKLFF
TRBV5-4	-	TRBD1	TRBJ1-2	12	TGTGCCAGCAGCTTAGGGGGCGGGGGCTACACCTTC	CASSLGGGGYTF
TRBV5-8	-	-	TRBJ2-7	15	TGTGCCAGCAGCGTGGCGGGGTCGAGCTCCTACGAGCAGTACTTC	CASSVAGSSSYEQYF
TRBV6-5	-	-	TRBJ2-7	13	TGTGCCAGCAGTTATGCGGGTCCCTACGAGCAGTACTTC	CASSYAGPYEQYF
TRBV7-9	once	TRBD2	TRBJ2-3	17	TGTGCCAGCAGCTTTAACCCTAGCGGGCACAGCACAGATACGCAGTATTTT	CASSFNPSGHSTDTQYF
TRBV27	-	-	TRBJ1-6	12	TGTGCCAGCACGACCTATAATTCACCCCTCCACTTT	CASTTYNSPLHF
TRBV28	-	-	TRBJ1-1	13	TGTGCCAGCAGTCCTTACCCGAACACTGAAGCTTTCTTT	CASSPYPNTEAFF
TRBV5-1	-	TRBD1	TRBJ2-3	16	TGCGCCAGCAGCGGCGGGACAGGTCTTCTCCCAGATACGCAGTATTTT	CASSGGTGLLPDTQYF
TRBV7-8	-	TRBD2	TRBJ2-5	14	TGTGCCAGCAGAGAGGCAGCGGGGGGAGAGACCCAGTACTTC	CASREAAGGETQYF
TRBV7-8	-	-	TRBJ2-7	14	TGTGCCAGCAGCTTAGATGTCCTCTCCTACGAGCAGTACTTC	CASSLDVLSYEQYF
TRBV5-4	once	TRBD1	TRBJ1-2	14	TGTGCCAGCAGCTTGGAGGGGGCGTACTATGGCTACACCTTC	CASSLEGAYYGYTF
TRBV7-5	-	-	TRBJ2-7	17	TGTGCCAGAAGACATCCTTCCACCGGTTTTAACTCCTACGAGCAGTACTTC	CARRHPSTGFNSYEQYF
TRBV6-1	-	TRBD2	TRBJ2-5	14	TGTGCCAGCAGTGGGGGACTAGCGGAGGAGACCCAGTACTTC	CASSGGLAEETQYF
TRBV9	-	-	TRBJ2-7	12	TGTGCCAGCAGCGTAGATGGGTACGAGCAGTACTTC	CASSVDGYEQYF
TRBV6-1	-	TRBD2	TRBJ2-7	14	TGTGCCAGCAGTGAGATCCTTACTAGCGGGGGGCAGTACTTC	CASSEILTSGGQYF
TRBV5-1	-	-	TRBJ2-3	15	TGCGCCAGCAGCTTGGACGGGGGGCAGAGAAATACGCAGTATTTT	CASSLDGGQRNTQYF
TRBV5-6	-	TRBD2	TRBJ2-1	15	TGTGCCAGCAGCCTTGGACTAGCGGGAGGCGATGAGCAGTTCTTC	CASSLGLAGGDEQFF
TRBV29-1	-	TRBD1	TRBJ1-5	17	TGCAGCGTTTTACCGGGACAGACGGGATTTTACAATCAGCCCCAGCATTTT	CSVLPGQTGFYNQPQHF
TRBV15	once	TRBD2	TRBJ2-7	17	TGTGCCACCAGCAGCGAATCCTTACTAGCGGAAACCTACGAGCAGTACTTC	CATSSESLLAETYEQYF
TRBV25-1	-	-	TRBJ2-2	14	TGTGCCAGCAGTGAATCTATGGCGGCTGGGGAGCTGTTTTTT	CASSESMAAGELFF
TRBV5-8	-	TRBD1	TRBJ2-3	15	TGTGCCAGCCGTCCCGGGACAGACAATCCGGATACGCAGTATTTT	CASRPGTDNPDTQYF
TRBV4-1	-	TRBD1	TRBJ1-2	16	TGCGCCAGCAGCCACGAACAGGGACAGGGGGCGGTTGGCTACACCTTC	CASSHEQGQGAVGYTF
TRBV5-4	-	-	TRBJ2-3	15	TGTGCCAGCAGCCGGGGGACAGCGAGCACAGATACGCAGTATTTT	CASSRGTASTDTQYF
TRBV29-1	-	-	TRBJ2-5	12	TGCAGCGTGGACGGACTCCAAGAGACCCAGTACTTC	CSVDGLQETQYF
TRBV5-4	-	-	TRBJ2-1	14	TGTGCCAGCAGCTTAGGGACAAATGACAATGAGCAGTTCTTC	CASSLGTNDNEQFF
TRBV7-9	-	-	TRBJ2-7	12	TGTGCCAGCAGCCCCGGAAGCTACGAGCAGTACTTC	CASSPGSYEQYF
TRBV5-1	-	TRBD2	TRBJ2-5	18	TGCGCCAGCAGCATGGTGAGACTAGCCGGTTCGGTACAAGAGACCCAGTACTTC	CASSMVRLAGSVQETQYF
TRBV4-1	-	-	TRBJ1-6	17	TGCGCCAGCAGCCAGGAGCATTTGGGACCGGGCAATTCACCCCTCCACTTT	CASSQEHLGPGNSPLHF
TRBV19	-	-	TRBJ2-7	15	TGTGCCAGTAGTATAGGGGTCAGAGGACCCTACGAGCAGTACTTC	CASSIGVRGPYEQYF
TRBV28	-	TRBD2	TRBJ2-2	14	TGTGCCAGCCTTAGCGGGAGGGACACCGGGGAGCTGTTTTTT	CASLSGRDTGELFF
TRBV7-9	once	-	TRBJ2-3	17	TGTGCCAGCAGCTTAGCCGACAGGGACTTGACCACAGATACGCAGTATTTT	CASSLADRDLTTDTQYF
TRBV5-4	-	TRBD2	TRBJ2-1	19	TGTGCCAGCAGCTTTTTGACTAGCGGGGGGTCTAGCTCCTACAATGAGCAGTTCTTC	CASSFLTSGGSSSYNEQFF
TRBV13	-	TRBD1	TRBJ2-1	20	TGTGCCAGCAGCTCCTACCCCAGGGGGTTGGGGCCTCCCCAAGGCAATGAGCAGTTCTTC	CASSSYPRGLGPPQGNEQFF
TRBV27	few	-	TRBJ1-6	14	TGTGCCAGCACTCTAAGGGGTCCCAATTCACCCCTCCACTTT	CASTLRGPNSPLHF
TRBV2	-	-	TRBJ2-2	15	TGTGCCAGCAGTGATGAGTTCGCGAACACCGGGGAGCTGTTTTTT	CASSDEFANTGELFF
TRBV28	-	-	TRBJ2-1	15	TGTGCCAGCAGTTATAGCGGAAGCTCCTACAATGAGCAGTTCTTC	CASSYSGSSYNEQFF
TRBV11-3	-	-	TRBJ2-7	11	TGTGCCAGCAGCTTAGTGCGAGAGCAGTACTTC	CASSLVREQYF
TRBV7-2	-	-	TRBJ1-3	14	TGTGCCAGCAGCTTAGAGAGCTCTGGAAACACCATATATTTT	CASSLESSGNTIYF
TRBV9	-	-	TRBJ1-2	16	TGTGCCAGCAGCAACACCCCTTCGGACAGCACTTATGGCTACACCTTC	CASSNTPSDSTYGYTF
TRBV9	once	TRBD1	TRBJ1-2	12	TGTGCCAGCAGCGGGGACAGCCATGGCTACACCTTC	CASSGDSHGYTF
TRBV18	-	-	TRBJ2-7	16	TGTGCCAGCTCACCACCTAGAGGGGCTGGTCCCTACGAGCAGTACTTC	CASSPPRGAGPYEQYF
TRBV6-5	-	TRBD1	TRBJ1-2	15	TGTGCCAGCAGTTCCTCAGGGGGCGCCTGGTATGGCTACACCTTC	CASSSSGGAWYGYTF
TRBV11-2	-	-	TRBJ2-5	17	TGTGCCAGCAGCTTAGGCACGGGGGGCCTCGAGAGGGAGACCCAGTACTTC	CASSLGTGGLERETQYF
TRBV7-9	-	-	TRBJ2-4	15	TGTGCCAGCAGCTTAGCGCGGGGCGGAGAAAACATTCAGTACTTC	CASSLARGGENIQYF
TRBV4-1	-	TRBD2	TRBJ2-1	16	TGCGCCAGCAGCCTTCGGACTAGGGGCTCCTACAATGAGCAGTTCTTC	CASSLRTRGSYNEQFF
TRBV7-9	-	TRBD2	TRBJ2-1	16	TGTGCCAGCAGCTTAGATGTTCTAGCGGGAACCAATGAGCAGTTCTTC	CASSLDVLAGTNEQFF